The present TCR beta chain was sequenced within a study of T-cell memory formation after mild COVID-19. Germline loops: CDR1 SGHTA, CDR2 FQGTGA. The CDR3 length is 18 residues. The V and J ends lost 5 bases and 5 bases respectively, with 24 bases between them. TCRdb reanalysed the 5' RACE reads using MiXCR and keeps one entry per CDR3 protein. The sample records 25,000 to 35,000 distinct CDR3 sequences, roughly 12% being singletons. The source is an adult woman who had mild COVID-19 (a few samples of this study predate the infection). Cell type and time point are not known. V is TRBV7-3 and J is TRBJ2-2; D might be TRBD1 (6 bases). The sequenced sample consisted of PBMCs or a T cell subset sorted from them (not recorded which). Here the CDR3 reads CASSPQVLRQARTGELFF. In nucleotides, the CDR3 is TGTGCCAGCAGCCCCCAGGTCCTTCGACAGGCCCGGACCGGGGAGCTGTTTTTT.